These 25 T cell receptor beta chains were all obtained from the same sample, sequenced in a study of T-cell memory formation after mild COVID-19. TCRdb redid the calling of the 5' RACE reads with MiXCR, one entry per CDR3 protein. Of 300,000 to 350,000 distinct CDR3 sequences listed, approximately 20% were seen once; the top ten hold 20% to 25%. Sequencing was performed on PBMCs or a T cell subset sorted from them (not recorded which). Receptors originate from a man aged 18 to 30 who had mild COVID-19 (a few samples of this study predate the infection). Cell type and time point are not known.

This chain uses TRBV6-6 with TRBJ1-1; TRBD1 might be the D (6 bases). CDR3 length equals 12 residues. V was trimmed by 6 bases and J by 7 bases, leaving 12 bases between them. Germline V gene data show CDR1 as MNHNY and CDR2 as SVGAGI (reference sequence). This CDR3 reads CASRQGNDEAFF. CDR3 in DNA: TGTGCCAGCAGACAGGGCAACGATGAAGCTTTCTTT.

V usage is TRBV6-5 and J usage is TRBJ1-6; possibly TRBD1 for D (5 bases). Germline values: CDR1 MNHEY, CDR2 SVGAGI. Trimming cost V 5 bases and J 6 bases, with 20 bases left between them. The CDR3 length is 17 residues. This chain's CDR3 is CASSQTHPGRANSPLHF. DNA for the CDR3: TGTGCCAGCAGTCAGACCCATCCCGGCAGGGCTAATTCACCCCTCCACTTT.

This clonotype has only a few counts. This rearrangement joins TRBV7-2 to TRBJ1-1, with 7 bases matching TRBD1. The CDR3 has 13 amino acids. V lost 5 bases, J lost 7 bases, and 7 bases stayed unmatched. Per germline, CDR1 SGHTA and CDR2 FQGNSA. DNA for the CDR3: TGTGCCAGCAGCGGGCAGGGGGAGGGTGAAGCTTTCTTT. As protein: CASSGQGEGEAFF.

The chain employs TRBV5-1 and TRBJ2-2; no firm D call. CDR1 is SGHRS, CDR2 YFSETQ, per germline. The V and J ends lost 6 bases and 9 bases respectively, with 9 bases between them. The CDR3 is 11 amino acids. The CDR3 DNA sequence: TGCGCCAGCACAACGGACCGGGAGCTGTTTTTT. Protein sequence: CASTTDRELFF.

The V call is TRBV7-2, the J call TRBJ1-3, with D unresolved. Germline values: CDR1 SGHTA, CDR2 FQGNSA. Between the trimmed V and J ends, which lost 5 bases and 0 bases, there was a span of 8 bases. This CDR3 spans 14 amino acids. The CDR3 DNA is TGTGCCAGCAGCCCCCCGACCTCTGGAAACACCATATATTTT. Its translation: CASSPPTSGNTIYF.

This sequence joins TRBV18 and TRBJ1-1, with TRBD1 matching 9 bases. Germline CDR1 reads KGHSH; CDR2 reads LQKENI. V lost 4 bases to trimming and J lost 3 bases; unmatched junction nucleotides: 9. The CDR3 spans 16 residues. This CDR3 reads CASSQNRGLDDTEAFF. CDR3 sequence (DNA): TGTGCCAGCTCACAAAACAGGGGGCTGGACGACACTGAAGCTTTCTTT.

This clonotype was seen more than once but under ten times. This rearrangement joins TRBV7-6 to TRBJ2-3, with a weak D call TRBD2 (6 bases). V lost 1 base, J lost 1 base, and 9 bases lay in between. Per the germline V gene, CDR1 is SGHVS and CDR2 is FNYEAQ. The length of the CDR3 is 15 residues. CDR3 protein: CASSLVWGGTDTQYF. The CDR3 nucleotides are TGTGCCAGCAGCTTAGTGTGGGGGGGCACAGATACGCAGTATTTT.

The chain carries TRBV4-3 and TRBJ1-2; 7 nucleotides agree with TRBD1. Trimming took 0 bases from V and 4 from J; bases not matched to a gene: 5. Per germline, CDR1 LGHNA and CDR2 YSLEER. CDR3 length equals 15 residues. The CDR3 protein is CASSQDMGQSYGYTF. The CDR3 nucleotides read TGCGCCAGCAGCCAAGATATGGGACAGAGCTATGGCTACACCTTC.

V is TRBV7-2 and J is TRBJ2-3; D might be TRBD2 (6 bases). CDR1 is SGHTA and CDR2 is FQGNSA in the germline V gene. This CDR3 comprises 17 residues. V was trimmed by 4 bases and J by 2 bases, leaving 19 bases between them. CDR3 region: CASSSPRRGAPTDTQYF. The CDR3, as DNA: TGTGCCAGCAGCTCCCCTCGCCGCGGGGCCCCCACAGATACGCAGTATTTT.

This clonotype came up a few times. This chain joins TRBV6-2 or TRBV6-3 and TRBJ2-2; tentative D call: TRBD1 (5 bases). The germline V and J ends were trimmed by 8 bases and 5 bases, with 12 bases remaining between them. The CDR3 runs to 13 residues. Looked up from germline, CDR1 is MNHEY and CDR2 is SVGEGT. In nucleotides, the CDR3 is TGTGCCAGCCAAAGGGGTTGGACCGGGGAGCTGTTTTTT. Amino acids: CASQRGWTGELFF.

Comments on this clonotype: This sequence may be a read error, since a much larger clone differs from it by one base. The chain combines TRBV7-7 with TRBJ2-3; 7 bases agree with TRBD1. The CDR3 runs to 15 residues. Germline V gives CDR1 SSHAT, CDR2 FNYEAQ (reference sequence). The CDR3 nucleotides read TGTGCCAGCAGCCCGACAGGGTTCAGCACATATACGCAGTATTTT. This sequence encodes CASSPTGFSTYTQYF.

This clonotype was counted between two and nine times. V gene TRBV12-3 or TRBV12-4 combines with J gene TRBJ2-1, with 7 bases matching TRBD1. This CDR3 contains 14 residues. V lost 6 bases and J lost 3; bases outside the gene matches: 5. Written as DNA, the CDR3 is TGTGCCAGCAGCCCGAGACAGGGCTACAATGAGCAGTTCTTC. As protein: CASSPRQGYNEQFF.

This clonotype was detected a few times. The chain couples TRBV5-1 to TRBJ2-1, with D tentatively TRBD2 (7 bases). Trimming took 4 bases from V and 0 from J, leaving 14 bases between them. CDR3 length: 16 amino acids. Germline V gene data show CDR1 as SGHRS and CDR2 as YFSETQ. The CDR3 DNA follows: TGCGCCAGCAGCGGGCGGGGGCAGAGCTCCTACAATGAGCAGTTCTTC. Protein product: CASSGRGQSSYNEQFF.

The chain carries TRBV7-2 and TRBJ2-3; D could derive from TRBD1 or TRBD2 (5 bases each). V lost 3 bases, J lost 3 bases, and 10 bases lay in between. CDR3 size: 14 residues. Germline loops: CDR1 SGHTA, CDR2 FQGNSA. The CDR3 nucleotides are TGTGCCAGCAGCTTTGGGGGTATGACAGATACGCAGTATTTT. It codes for CASSFGGMTDTQYF. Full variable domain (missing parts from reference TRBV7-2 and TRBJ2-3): GAGVSQSPSNKVTEKGKDVELRCDPISGHTALYWYRQSLGQGLEFLIYFQGNSAPDKSGLPSDRFSAERTGGSVSTLTIQRTQQEDSAVYLCASSFGGMTDTQYFGPGTRLTVL.

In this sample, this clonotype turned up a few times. For the CDR3, the DNA is TGCGCCAGCAGCCAAGTTTACAGGGGGCGCGGAGGAAACACCATATATTTT. It encodes CASSQVYRGRGGNTIYF. The rearrangement joins TRBV4-1 to TRBJ1-3, with 9 bases matching TRBD1. Germline V gene sequence: CDR1 MGHRA, CDR2 YSYEKL. The ends lost 1 base at V and 4 bases at J; junction bases unmatched: 8. This CDR3 is 17 amino acids long.

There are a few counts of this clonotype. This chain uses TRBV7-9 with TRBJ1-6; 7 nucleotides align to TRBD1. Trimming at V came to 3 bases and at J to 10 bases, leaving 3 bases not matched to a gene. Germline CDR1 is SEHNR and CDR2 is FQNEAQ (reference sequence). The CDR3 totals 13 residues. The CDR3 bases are TGTGCCAGCAGCTTCGAAGGGGGCTCACCCCTCCACTTT. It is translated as CASSFEGGSPLHF.

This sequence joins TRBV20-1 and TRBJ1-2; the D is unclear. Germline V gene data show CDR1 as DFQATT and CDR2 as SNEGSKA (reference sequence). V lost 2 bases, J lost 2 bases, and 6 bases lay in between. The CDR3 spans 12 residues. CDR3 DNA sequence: TGCAGTGCTAGATCGGAAAACTATGGCTACACCTTC. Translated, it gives CSARSENYGYTF.

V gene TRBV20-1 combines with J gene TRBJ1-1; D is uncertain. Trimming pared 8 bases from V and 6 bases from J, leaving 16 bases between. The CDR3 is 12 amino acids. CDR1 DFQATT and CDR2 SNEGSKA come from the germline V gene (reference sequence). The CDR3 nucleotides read TGCAGTATTACGGCGACCGACGCTGAAGCTTTCTTT. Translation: CSITATDAEAFF.

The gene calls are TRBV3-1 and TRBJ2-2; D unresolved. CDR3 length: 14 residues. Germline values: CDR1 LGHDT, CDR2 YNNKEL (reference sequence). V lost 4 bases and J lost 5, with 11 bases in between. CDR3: CASSPRARTGELFF. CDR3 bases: TGTGCCAGCAGCCCCAGAGCCCGTACCGGGGAGCTGTTTTTT. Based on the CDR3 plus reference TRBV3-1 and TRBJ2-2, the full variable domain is DTAVSQTPKYLVTQMGNDKSIKCEQNLGHDTMYWYKQDSKKFLKIMFSYNNKELIINETVPNRFSPKSPDKAHLNLHINSLELGDSAVYFCASSPRARTGELFFGEGSRLTVL.

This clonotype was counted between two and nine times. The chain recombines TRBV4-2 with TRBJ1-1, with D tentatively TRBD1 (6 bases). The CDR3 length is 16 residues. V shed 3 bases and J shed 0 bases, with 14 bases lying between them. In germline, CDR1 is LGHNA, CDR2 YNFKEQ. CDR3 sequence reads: CASSHQGTGMNTEAFF. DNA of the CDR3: TGTGCCAGCAGCCACCAGGGGACGGGCATGAACACTGAAGCTTTCTTT.

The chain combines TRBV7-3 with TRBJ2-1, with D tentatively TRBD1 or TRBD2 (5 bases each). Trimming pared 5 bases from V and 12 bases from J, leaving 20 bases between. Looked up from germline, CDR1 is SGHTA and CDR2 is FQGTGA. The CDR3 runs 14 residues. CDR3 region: CASSPADGALGQFF. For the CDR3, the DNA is TGTGCCAGCAGCCCAGCCGACGGGGCTCTCGGGCAGTTCTTC.

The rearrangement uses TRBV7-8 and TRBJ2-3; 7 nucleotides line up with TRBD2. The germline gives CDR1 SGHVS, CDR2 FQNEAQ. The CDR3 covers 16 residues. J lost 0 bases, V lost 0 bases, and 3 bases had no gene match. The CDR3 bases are TGTGCCAGCAGCTTAGCGCCGGGGGGAAGCACAGATACGCAGTATTTT. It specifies CASSLAPGGSTDTQYF.

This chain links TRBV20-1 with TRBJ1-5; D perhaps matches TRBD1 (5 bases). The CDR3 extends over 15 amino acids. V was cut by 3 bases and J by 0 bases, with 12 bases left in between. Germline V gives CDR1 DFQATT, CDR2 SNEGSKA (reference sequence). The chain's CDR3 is CSASHTGASNQPQHF. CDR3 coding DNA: TGCAGTGCTAGCCATACCGGGGCTAGCAATCAGCCCCAGCATTTT.

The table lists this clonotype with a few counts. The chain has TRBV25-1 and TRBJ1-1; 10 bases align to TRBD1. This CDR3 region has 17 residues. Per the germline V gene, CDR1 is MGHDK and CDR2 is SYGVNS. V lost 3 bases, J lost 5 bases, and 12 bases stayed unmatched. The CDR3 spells CASSERSGTGVGTEAFF. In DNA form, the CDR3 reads TGTGCCAGCAGTGAGCGATCCGGGACAGGGGTTGGGACTGAAGCTTTCTTT.

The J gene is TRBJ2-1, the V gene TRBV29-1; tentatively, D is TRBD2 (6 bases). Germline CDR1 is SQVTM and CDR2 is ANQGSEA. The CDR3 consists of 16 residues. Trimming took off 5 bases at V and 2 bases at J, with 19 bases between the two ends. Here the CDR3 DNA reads TGCAGCGTTAGGGGTTTGACCTGGAGGGCCTACAATGAGCAGTTCTTC. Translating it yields CSVRGLTWRAYNEQFF.